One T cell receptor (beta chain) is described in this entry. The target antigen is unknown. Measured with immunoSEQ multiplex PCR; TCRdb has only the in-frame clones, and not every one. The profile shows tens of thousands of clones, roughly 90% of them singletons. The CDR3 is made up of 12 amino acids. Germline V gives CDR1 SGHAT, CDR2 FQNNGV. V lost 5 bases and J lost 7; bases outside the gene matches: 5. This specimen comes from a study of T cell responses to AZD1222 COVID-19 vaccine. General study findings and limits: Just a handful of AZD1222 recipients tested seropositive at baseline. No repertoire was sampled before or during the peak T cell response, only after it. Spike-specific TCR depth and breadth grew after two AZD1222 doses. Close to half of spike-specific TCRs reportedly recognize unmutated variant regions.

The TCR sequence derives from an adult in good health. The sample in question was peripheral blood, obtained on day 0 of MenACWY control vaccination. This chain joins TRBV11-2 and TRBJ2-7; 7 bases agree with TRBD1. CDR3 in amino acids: CASSQTGREQYF. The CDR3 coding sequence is TGTGCCAGCAGCCAGACAGGGCGAGAGCAGTACTTC.